A single sample is the source of the 19 T cell receptor beta chains below, sequenced in a study of blood T cell repertoires in COVID-19. Assay: immunoSEQ multiplex PCR; the TCRdb copy retains only in-frame clones and omits some. The repertoire holds about 110,000 clones, with 65% to 80% as singletons. The specimen sequenced was peripheral blood. The receptors shown here come from a woman in her forties with acute or convalescent COVID-19.

The rearrangement joins TRBV21-1 to TRBJ2-3; TRBD2, as called in the table, went unchecked against the DNA. TRBV21-1 is marked as a pseudogene. This CDR3 is built from 13 residues. The DNA of the CDR3 is TGTGCCAGCAGCAAAGAGAGATTGGATACGCAGTATTTT. Translated, it gives CASSKERLDTQYF.

The rearrangement uses TRBV9 and TRBJ2-7; 9 nucleotides agree with TRBD2. The CDR3 runs to 15 residues. Germline lookup yields CDR1 SGDLS and CDR2 YYNGEE. J was trimmed by 2 bases and V by 5 bases; bases with no gene match: 8. CDR3: CASSPRLAETYEQYF. DNA for the CDR3: TGTGCCAGCAGTCCCCGACTAGCGGAGACCTACGAGCAGTACTTC.

This clone has more than one count but fewer than ten. The same CDR3 can be traced to other DNA sequences in this sample. The chain joins TRBV10-3 to TRBJ2-3; D perhaps matches TRBD1 (6 bases). Trimming stripped 6 bases from V and 0 bases from J, with 10 bases between. The CDR3 consists of 14 residues. Looked up from germline, CDR1 is ENHRY and CDR2 is SYGVKD. CDR3 sequence (DNA): TGTGCCATCAGGGACAGCTCTAGCACAGATACGCAGTATTTT. Protein: CAIRDSSSTDTQYF.

This clone was seen only once. The gene calls are TRBV6-5 and TRBJ1-6; possibly TRBD1 for D (5 bases). The CDR3 covers 14 residues. Germline V gene lookup returns CDR1 MNHEY and CDR2 SVGAGI. V lost 2 bases to trimming and J lost 7 bases, with 9 bases between them. The CDR3 here is CASSYGAENSPLHF. The CDR3 nucleotides are TGTGCCAGCAGTTACGGGGCAGAGAATTCACCCCTCCACTTT.

The V call is TRBV7-8, the J call TRBJ1-5; D is unresolved. The CDR3 is made up of 16 amino acids. V lost 5 bases, J lost 3 bases, and 17 bases lay in between. In germline, CDR1 is SGHVS, CDR2 FQNEAQ. In DNA, the CDR3 is TGTGCCAGCAGCCTCGAGGGAGACGGCAACAATCAGCCCCAGCATTTT. As protein: CASSLEGDGNNQPQHF. Full variable domain (outside the CDR3, taken from reference TRBV7-8 and TRBJ1-5): GAGVSQSPRYKVAKRGQDVALRCDPISGHVSLFWYQQALGQGPEFLTYFQNEAQLDKSGLPSDRFFAERPEGSVSTLKIQRTQQEDSAVYLCASSLEGDGNNQPQHFGDGTRLSIL.

The genes are TRBV6-1 and TRBJ2-4; D unclear. With 1 base removed from V and 0 bases from J, the gap between germline ends came to 7 bases. From germline, CDR1 is MNHNS and CDR2 SASEGT. This CDR3 is 15 amino acids long. The CDR3 DNA reads TGTGCCAGCAGTGAAGGGGCCGTAGCCAAAAACATTCAGTACTTC. The encoded protein is CASSEGAVAKNIQYF.

This clone was counted between two and nine times. The V and J genes are TRBV19 and TRBJ1-5, with D maybe TRBD1 (6 bases). The V and J ends lost 3 bases and 7 bases respectively, with 10 bases between them. CDR3 length: 13 residues. Germline assignment: CDR1 LNHDA and CDR2 SQIVND (reference sequence). This CDR3 is CASSIMGTQPQHF. In nucleotides, the CDR3 is TGTGCCAGTAGTATTATGGGGACACAGCCCCAGCATTTT.

This sequence joins TRBV28 and TRBJ2-1, with 7 bases matching TRBD1. The J segment lost 2 bases and the V segment lost 6 bases, leaving 7 bases of the junction unmatched. Per germline, CDR1 MDHEN and CDR2 SYDVKM. The CDR3 extends over 15 amino acids. The CDR3 sequence is CASRSQGLPYNEQFF. The CDR3 bases are TGTGCCAGCAGATCACAGGGGCTACCCTACAATGAGCAGTTCTTC.

V and J are TRBV5-1 and TRBJ2-7, with D uncertain. Germline lookup yields CDR1 SGHRS and CDR2 YFSETQ. This CDR3 has 16 amino acids. Trimming left V 0 bases short and J 2 bases short, with 15 bases between. The CDR3 DNA is TGCGCCAGCAGCTTGGACCCAAATCTCCCTACCTACGAGCAGTACTTC. Its protein is CASSLDPNLPTYEQYF.

The rearrangement uses TRBV3-1 (or the pseudogene TRBV3-2) and TRBJ1-6, with D uncertain. Germline V lookup: CDR1 LGHDT, CDR2 YNNKEL (reference sequence). This CDR3 is 16 amino acids long. Trimming shortened V by 0 bases and J by 8 bases, and 14 bases separated the two germline ends. The CDR3 DNA reads TGTGCCAGCAGCCAAGATCCAGTAGGGAGCCATTCACCCCTCCACTTT. As protein: CASSQDPVGSHSPLHF.

The gene calls are TRBV19 and TRBJ2-3, with D perhaps matching TRBD1 (5 bases). V shed 7 bases and J shed 5 bases, with 10 bases lying between them. This CDR3 contains 12 residues. The germline CDR1 and CDR2 sequences are LNHDA and SQIVND (reference sequence). The CDR3 spells CASKAQGDTQYF. The CDR3 DNA sequence: TGTGCCAGTAAGGCCCAGGGAGATACGCAGTATTTT. The full variable domain, its missing parts supplied by reference TRBV19 and TRBJ2-3, is DGGITQSPKYLFRKEGQNVTLSCEQNLNHDAMYWYRQDPGQGLRLIYYSQIVNDFQKGDIAEGYSVSREKKESFPLTVTSAQKNPTAFYLCASKAQGDTQYFGPGTRLTVL.

The chain has TRBV3-1 (or the pseudogene TRBV3-2) and TRBJ1-3; tentative D call: TRBD1 (5 bases). The CDR3 is made up of 16 amino acids. V lost 4 bases to trimming and J lost 0 bases, with 13 bases between them. Per germline, CDR1 LGHDT and CDR2 YNNKEL (reference sequence). In DNA form, the CDR3 reads TGTGCCAGCAGCCGGGGCAGATTAATCTCTGGAAACACCATATATTTT. It codes for CASSRGRLISGNTIYF.

V is TRBV27 and J is TRBJ2-5, with unresolved D. V lost 3 bases to trimming and J lost 3 bases, with 8 bases between them. Looked up from germline, CDR1 is MNHEY and CDR2 is SMNVEV (reference sequence). This CDR3 has 13 residues. The CDR3, as DNA: TGTGCCAGCAGTTTTGGCGGAGAAGAGACCCAGTACTTC. The encoded protein is CASSFGGEETQYF.

This clone has more than one count but fewer than ten. CDR3 protein: CASSLEQGIGYTF. DNA of the CDR3: TGTGCCAGCAGCTTAGAACAGGGGATCGGCTACACCTTC. This rearrangement joins TRBV7-2 to TRBJ1-2, with 7 bases that match TRBD1. The germline V gene encodes CDR1 SGHTA and CDR2 FQGNSA. V was clipped by 1 base and J by 8 bases; unmatched bases: 4. This CDR3 region has 13 residues.

The chain joins TRBV30 to TRBJ2-5; D ambiguous. Per the germline V gene, CDR1 is GTSNPN and CDR2 is SVGIG (reference sequence). The CDR3 is 12 amino acids. Trimming removed 2 bases from V and 3 bases from J, with 7 bases in between. The CDR3 loop reads CAWSYTEETQYF. CDR3 bases: TGTGCCTGGAGTTACACCGAAGAGACCCAGTACTTC.

The chain employs TRBV28 and TRBJ1-5; 10 positions match TRBD1. Germline trimming cut 8 bases from V and 4 bases from J; bases unmatched to any gene: 5. Germline V gives CDR1 MDHEN, CDR2 SYDVKM. The CDR3 is 14 amino acids. CDR3 nucleotide sequence: TGTGCCAGCGGGGGACAGGGGAGAAATCAGCCCCAGCATTTT. Its translation is CASGGQGRNQPQHF. The complete variable domain, with remaining parts taken from reference TRBV28 and TRBJ1-5, reads DVKVTQSSRYLVKRTGEKVFLECVQDMDHENMFWYRQDPGLGLRLIYFSYDVKMKEKGDIPEGYSVSREKKERFSLILESASTNQTSMYLCASGGQGRNQPQHFGDGTRLSIL.

This chain connects TRBV7-3 to TRBJ1-1, with D unresolved. From germline, CDR1 is SGHTA and CDR2 FQGTGA. Trimming took 3 bases from V and 0 from J, leaving 5 bases between them. There are 13 residues in the CDR3. The CDR3 DNA sequence: TGTGCCAGCAGCTTTCAGATGAACACTGAAGCTTTCTTT. Translating it yields CASSFQMNTEAFF. The whole variable domain, filled in from reference TRBV7-3 and TRBJ1-1, reads GAGVSQTPSNKVTEKGKYVELRCDPISGHTALYWYRQSLGQGPEFLIYFQGTGAADDSGLPNDRFFAVRPEGSVSTLKIQRTERGDSAVYLCASSFQMNTEAFFGQGTRLTVV.

This chain uses TRBV9 with TRBJ2-1; 12 nucleotides line up with TRBD2. In germline, CDR1 is SGDLS, CDR2 YYNGEE. V gave up 5 bases and J gave up 7 bases; unmatched junction bases: 10. The CDR3 length is 16 residues. The CDR3 spells CASSIGTSGLGNEQFF. The CDR3 nucleotides read TGTGCCAGCAGTATCGGGACTAGCGGGCTTGGAAATGAGCAGTTCTTC.

The chain combines TRBV3-1 (or the pseudogene TRBV3-2) with TRBJ2-5; D is possibly TRBD1 (6 bases). This CDR3 region has 15 residues. V was pared by 3 bases and J by 2 bases, with 13 bases between. Germline V lookup: CDR1 LGHDT, CDR2 YNNKEL (reference sequence). The CDR3 spells CASSQGATTQETQYF. DNA for the CDR3: TGTGCCAGCAGCCAGGGGGCCACGACGCAAGAGACCCAGTACTTC.